This is a list of T cell receptor beta chains from one sample in a study of tissue T cells after allogeneic stem cell transplantation. Using immunoSEQ multiplex PCR, the repertoire was profiled, and TCRdb retains in-frame clones only, with some absent. Of a few thousand clones listed, approximately 79% are singletons. The source was left colon tissue, collected at autopsy. These receptors were taken from a male patient at least 60 years old with steroid-refractory graft-versus-host disease after an allogeneic stem cell transplant. These T cells may partly come from the graft donor. Both conserved end residues are part of each CDR3. D genes are given only for firm matches. Rows may omit the clone size; those that give it use once, few, many or a size class.

TRBJ2-3,TRBV27,NA,NA,TGTGCCAGCAGTTCGGGCCAGACTCCCACAGATACGCAGTATTTT,CASSSGQTPTDTQYF
TRBJ2-1,TRBV10-2,NA,TRBD2,TGCGCCAGCAGGCCCCAAGAGGGGCGGGGGGCTAAAGAGTCGTTCTTC,CASRPQEGRGAKESFF
TRBJ2-3,TRBV28,NA,TRBD2,TGTGCCAGCAGCCCCCCTGGGGAGGGAACAGATACGCAGTATTTT,CASSPPGEGTDTQYF
TRBJ1-1,TRBV28,NA,NA,TGTGCCAGCAGCCTACACACAGGGACTGAGGGCACTGAAGCTTTCTTT,CASSLHTGTEGTEAFF
TRBJ1-5,TRBV7-2,few,TRBD1,TGTGCCAGCAGCAAAGACAGGGGTAACGGCAATCAGCCCCAGCATTTT,CASSKDRGNGNQPQHF
TRBJ1-2,TRBV29-1,NA,NA,TGCAGCGTTGTGCGCGGGACAAACTATGGCTACACCTTC,CSVVRGTNYGYTF
TRBJ2-1,TRBV2,once,NA,TGTGCCAGTAGGGACTTGCGGGGCCCGAGCTCCTACAATGAGCAGTTCTTC,CASRDLRGPSSYNEQFF
TRBJ1-1,TRBV6-4,NA,NA,TGTGCCAGCAGTTCCCGATGGGGGACTGAAGCTTTCTTT,CASSSRWGTEAFF
TRBJ1-5,TRBV30,NA,TRBD1,TGTGCCTGGGGACAGGGCCATCAGCCCCAGCATTTT,CAWGQGHQPQHF
TRBJ1-2,TRBV6-1,NA,TRBD1,TGTGCCAGCTGTGACAGGGTTGGGGGCTACACCTTC,CASCDRVGGYTF
TRBJ1-6,TRBV7-2,NA,NA,TGTGCCAGCAGCTTAGCGGGAGTCGGGTTTTCACCCCTCCACTTT,CASSLAGVGFSPLHF
TRBJ1-2,TRBV5-6,NA,TRBD1,TGTGCCAGCAGCACCTCTGGGACAGACTATGGCTACACCTTC,CASSTSGTDYGYTF
TRBJ1-1,TRBV6-2/TRBV6-3,NA,TRBD1,TGTGCCAGCAGTTACGAACAGGGGGCGCGGGGCACTGAAGCTTTCTTT,CASSYEQGARGTEAFF
TRBJ1-2,TRBV30,NA,NA,TGTGCCTGGATGGGGGATCTAAACTATGGCTACACCTTC,CAWMGDLNYGYTF
TRBJ2-1,TRBV21-1,NA,NA,TGTGCCAGCAGCAAAGTTGGCTCGTTGGGGTTCTTC,CASSKVGSLGFF
TRBJ1-1,TRBV3-1/TRBV3-2,NA,NA,TGTGCCAGCAGCCAAGATACACGGATAAACACTGAAGCTTTCTTT,CASSQDTRINTEAFF
TRBJ1-6,TRBV19,NA,TRBD1,TGTGCCAGCGCGGGACAGAGTCTTTTACAAGATAATTCACCCCTCCACTTT,CASAGQSLLQDNSPLHF
TRBJ1-1,TRBV5-4,NA,NA,TGTGCCAGCAGCCCACCCCCCGTTCAGGGAACATACGTTAGGACTGAAGCTTTCTTT,CASSPPPVQGTYVRTEAFF
TRBJ2-7,TRBV7-2,NA,NA,TGTGCCAGCAGCCCTCGGGACATCGTAGGCGAGCAGTACTTC,CASSPRDIVGEQYF
TRBJ1-4,TRBV7-9,NA,NA,TGTGCCAGCAGCTTAGCGGGGCGTGAAAAACTGTTTTTT,CASSLAGREKLFF
TRBJ1-5,TRBV5-1,NA,TRBD1,TGCGCCAGCAGCTCCCCTTTTGACAGGGGGCGCTGGTATCAGCCCCAGCATTTT,CASSSPFDRGRWYQPQHF
TRBJ2-5,TRBV12-5,NA,NA,TGTGCTAGTGGTCTCGGGGACACGGAGACCCAGTACTTC,CASGLGDTETQYF
TRBJ2-7,TRBV14,NA,TRBD1,TGTGCCAGCAGTCTTAGACAGGGAGAAGGCAGCGAGCAGTACTTC,CASSLRQGEGSEQYF
TRBJ2-6,TRBV29-1,NA,TRBD1,TGCAGCGTTGAACCCGGACAGGGCTCTGGGGCCAACGTCCTGACTTTC,CSVEPGQGSGANVLTF
TRBJ1-6,TRBV7-2,NA,TRBD1,TGTGCCAGCAGCCCGGGGACAGACCTCCATTCACCCCTCCACTTT,CASSPGTDLHSPLHF
TRBJ2-6,TRBV10-1,few,NA,TGCGCCAGCAGTGAGAGGAAACTCTCTGGGGCCAACGTCCTGACTTTC,CASSERKLSGANVLTF
TRBJ2-5,TRBV7-2,NA,TRBD2,TGTGCCAGCAGCTTAAGTGTGCGGGGGGAAGAGACCCAGTACTTC,CASSLSVRGEETQYF
TRBJ1-5,TRBV7-9,once,NA,TGTGCCAGCAGCTTAGCGGGGGGGTTCGGGAGCAATCAGCCCCAGCATTTT,CASSLAGGFGSNQPQHF
TRBJ2-2,TRBV11-3,NA,NA,TGTTTATCCACCGGGGAGCTGTTTTTT,CLSTGELFF
TRBJ2-1,TRBV5-8,NA,NA,TGTGCCAGCAGCTTGCAACTAGGCAATGAGCAGTTCTTC,CASSLQLGNEQFF
TRBJ1-5,TRBV18,NA,NA,TGTGCCAGCTCACGTCGGGGGGTTAGCGATCAGCCCCAGCATTTT,CASSRRGVSDQPQHF
TRBJ2-7,TRBV10-3,NA,NA,TGTGCCATCACCCAGGGGAGCTTACGCGAGCAGTACTTC,CAITQGSLREQYF
TRBJ1-2,TRBV7-9,few,NA,TGTGCCAGCAGCTTAGTGGAGGTCGGCTACACCTTC,CASSLVEVGYTF
TRBJ1-4,TRBV5-4,NA,TRBD1,TGTGCCAGCAGGGACAGGGGGGTTCCGGAAAAACTGTTTTTT,CASRDRGVPEKLFF
TRBJ2-5,TRBV7-9,NA,NA,TGTGCCAGCAGCTTAGTAGAGACCCAGTACTTC,CASSLVETQYF
TRBJ2-3,TRBV18,NA,NA,TGTGCCAGCTCACCATCCACCACAGATACGCAGTATTTT,CASSPSTTDTQYF
TRBJ1-5,TRBV19,NA,NA,TGTGCCAGTAGTATAGGGGATGGGGATCAGCCCCAGCATTTT,CASSIGDGDQPQHF
TRBJ1-3,TRBV19,NA,NA,TGTGCCAGTACTCCGGCCTTTGGTCTGGGAAACACCATATATTTT,CASTPAFGLGNTIYF
TRBJ1-4,TRBV3-1/TRBV3-2,NA,NA,TGTGCCAGCAGCCAACAGATTAATGAAAAACTGTTTTTT,CASSQQINEKLFF
TRBJ2-7,TRBV11-1,NA,NA,TGTGCCAGCAGCCAATCCTACGAGCAGTACTTC,CASSQSYEQYF
TRBJ2-3,TRBV5-1,NA,TRBD1,TGCGCCAGCAGAGGACAGGGTACTAGGTATTTT,CASRGQGTRYF
TRBJ1-1,TRBV6-2/TRBV6-3,NA,NA,TGTGCCAGCAGTTACCCCCGGACGGAGAACACTGAAGCTTTCTTT,CASSYPRTENTEAFF
TRBJ1-4,TRBV5-1,once,NA,TGCGCCAGCAGCACCGGGAGAGGGGGTGAAAAACTGTTTTTT,CASSTGRGGEKLFF
TRBJ2-3,TRBV7-8,NA,NA,TGTGCCAGCAGCTTAGAGACTTACTCGACAGATACGCAGTATTTT,CASSLETYSTDTQYF
TRBJ2-5,TRBV5-1,few,NA,TGCGCCAGCAGCTTGGTGGACTCCCAAGAGACCCAGTACTTC,CASSLVDSQETQYF
TRBJ2-1,TRBV19,NA,NA,TGTGCCAGTAGTCCTACGGCAGGGGTTAGGAACAATGAGCAGTTCTTC,CASSPTAGVRNNEQFF
TRBJ2-2,TRBV5-1,few,NA,TGCGCCAGCAGCTATGCAGGGACCGGGGAGCTGTTTTTT,CASSYAGTGELFF
TRBJ1-1,TRBV27,NA,NA,TGTGCCAGCAGTACAGGGATGAACACTGAAGCTTTCTTT,CASSTGMNTEAFF
TRBJ1-1,TRBV6-4,NA,NA,TGTGCCAGCAGTCGGGACGCTTACACTGAAGCTTTCTTT,CASSRDAYTEAFF
TRBJ2-5,TRBV19,NA,TRBD2,TGTGCCAGTAGTTCGGGGGGGGACAACCAAGAGACCCAGTACTTC,CASSSGGDNQETQYF
TRBJ1-1,TRBV5-1,once,NA,TGCGCCAGCAGCTGGGGGGCGGCGAACACTGAAGCTTTCTTT,CASSWGAANTEAFF
TRBJ1-1,TRBV27,NA,NA,TGTGCCAGCAGCATATCCCGGCTGAACACTGAAGCTTTCTTT,CASSISRLNTEAFF
TRBJ1-1,TRBV5-6,NA,TRBD1,TGTGCCAGCAGATCAAAGGGGGCAGGTCCTACATTGGGAGCTTTCTTT,CASRSKGAGPTLGAFF
TRBJ1-1,TRBV10-3,NA,NA,TGTGCCATCAATAGGGATAACACTGAAGCTTTCTTT,CAINRDNTEAFF
TRBJ1-4,TRBV28,NA,NA,TGTGCCTGCGCGGTAGGGGGGGGATACGAAAAACTGTTTTTT,CACAVGGGYEKLFF